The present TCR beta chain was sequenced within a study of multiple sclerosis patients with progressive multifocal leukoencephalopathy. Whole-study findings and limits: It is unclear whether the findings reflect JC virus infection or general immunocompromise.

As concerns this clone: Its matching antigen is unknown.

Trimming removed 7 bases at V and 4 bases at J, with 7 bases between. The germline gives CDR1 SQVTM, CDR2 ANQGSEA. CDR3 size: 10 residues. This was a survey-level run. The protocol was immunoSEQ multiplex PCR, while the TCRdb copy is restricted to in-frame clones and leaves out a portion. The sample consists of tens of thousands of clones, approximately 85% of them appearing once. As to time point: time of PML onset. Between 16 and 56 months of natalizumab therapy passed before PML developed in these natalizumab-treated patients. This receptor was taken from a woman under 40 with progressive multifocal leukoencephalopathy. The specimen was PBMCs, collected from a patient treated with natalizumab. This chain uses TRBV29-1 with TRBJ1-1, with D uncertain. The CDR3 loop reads CSGVVTEAFF. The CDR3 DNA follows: TGCAGCGGAGTCGTCACTGAAGCTTTCTTT.